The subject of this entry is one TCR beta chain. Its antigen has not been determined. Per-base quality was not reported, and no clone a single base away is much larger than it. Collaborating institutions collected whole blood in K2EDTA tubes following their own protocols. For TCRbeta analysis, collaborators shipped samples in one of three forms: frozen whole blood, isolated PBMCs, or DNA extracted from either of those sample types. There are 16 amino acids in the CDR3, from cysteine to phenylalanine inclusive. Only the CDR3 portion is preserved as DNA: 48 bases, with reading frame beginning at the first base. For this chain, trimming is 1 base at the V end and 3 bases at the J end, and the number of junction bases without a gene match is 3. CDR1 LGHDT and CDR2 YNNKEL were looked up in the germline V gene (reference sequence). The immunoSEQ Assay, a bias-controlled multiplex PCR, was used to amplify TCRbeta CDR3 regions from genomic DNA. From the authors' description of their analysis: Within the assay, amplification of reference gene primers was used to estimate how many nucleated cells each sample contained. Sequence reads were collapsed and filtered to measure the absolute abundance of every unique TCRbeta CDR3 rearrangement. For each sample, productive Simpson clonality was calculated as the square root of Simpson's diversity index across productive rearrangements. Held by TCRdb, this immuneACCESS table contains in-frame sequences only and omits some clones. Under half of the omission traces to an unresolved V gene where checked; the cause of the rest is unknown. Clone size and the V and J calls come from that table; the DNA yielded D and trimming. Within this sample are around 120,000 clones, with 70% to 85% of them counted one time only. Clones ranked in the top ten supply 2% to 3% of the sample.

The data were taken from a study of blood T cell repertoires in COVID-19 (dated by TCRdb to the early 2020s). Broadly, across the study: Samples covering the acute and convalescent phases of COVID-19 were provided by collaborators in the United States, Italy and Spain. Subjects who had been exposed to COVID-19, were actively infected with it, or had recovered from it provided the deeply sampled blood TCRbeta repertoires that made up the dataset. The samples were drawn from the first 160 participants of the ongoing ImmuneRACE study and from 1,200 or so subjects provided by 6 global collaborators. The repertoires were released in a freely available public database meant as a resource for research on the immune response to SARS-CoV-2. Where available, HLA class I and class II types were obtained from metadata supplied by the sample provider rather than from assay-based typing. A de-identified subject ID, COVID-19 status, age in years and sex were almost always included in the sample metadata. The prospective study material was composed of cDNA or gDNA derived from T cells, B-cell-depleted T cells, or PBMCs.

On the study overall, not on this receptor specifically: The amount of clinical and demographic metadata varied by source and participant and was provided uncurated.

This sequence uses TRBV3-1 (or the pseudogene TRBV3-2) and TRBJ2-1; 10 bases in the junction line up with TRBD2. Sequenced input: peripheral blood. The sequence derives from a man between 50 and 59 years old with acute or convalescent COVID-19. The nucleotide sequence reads TGTGCCAGCAGCCAAGCTAGCGGGAGAAGCTACAATGAGCAGTTCTTC. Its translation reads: CASSQASGRSYNEQFF.